The 5 T cell receptor beta chains reported below all come from one sample, sequenced in a study of identical twins. In TCRdb, the 5' RACE reads were re-called with MiXCR into one record per CDR3 protein. Counted here are about 200,000 distinct CDR3 sequences, roughly a tenth occurring once; the ten biggest clones make up 8% to 10%. Sequenced material: memory T cells sorted from blood. Source of these receptors: a man aged 50-59 years in good health.

This clonotype came up many times. This chain links TRBV12-3 or TRBV12-4 with TRBJ1-2; weak D call: TRBD1 (5 bases). The CDR3 extends over 14 amino acids. Trimming cost V 4 bases and J 2 bases, with 11 bases left between them. CDR3 amino acids: CASSSRRGNYGYTF. Written as DNA, the CDR3 is TGTGCCAGCAGTTCCCGAAGGGGAAACTATGGCTACACCTTC.

In its sample, this clonotype was seen many times. V gene TRBV4-3 combines with J gene TRBJ2-5; perhaps D is TRBD1 or TRBD2 (5 bases each). CDR1 and CDR2 from the germline V gene are LGHNA and YSLEER. The CDR3 extends over 15 amino acids. Trimming pared 4 bases from V and 0 bases from J, leaving 12 bases between. CDR3 loop: CASSRETDYQETQYF. The CDR3 nucleotides read TGCGCCAGCAGCCGGGAGACAGATTACCAAGAGACCCAGTACTTC.

This clonotype has a single count. This chain connects TRBV7-9 to TRBJ1-5, with D possibly being TRBD1 (5 bases). Trimming took off 6 bases at V and 3 bases at J, with 15 bases between the two ends. Per germline, CDR1 SEHNR and CDR2 FQNEAQ (reference sequence). CDR3 length equals 15 residues. CDR3 residues: CASSQEGRDNQPQHF. The DNA for the CDR3 is TGTGCCAGCAGTCAGGAGGGGCGGGACAATCAGCCCCAGCATTTT.

The sample holds a few counts of this clonotype. The chain couples TRBV20-1 to TRBJ2-7; 12 bases map to TRBD2. Germline V gene sequence: CDR1 DFQATT, CDR2 SNEGSKA (reference sequence). V gave up 0 bases and J gave up 4 bases; unmatched junction bases: 10. This CDR3 contains 17 residues. The CDR3 is CSARDWLAGGPGYEQYF. The CDR3 nucleotides are TGCAGTGCTAGAGATTGGCTAGCGGGGGGGCCTGGTTACGAGCAGTACTTC.

At least ten counts were recorded for this clonotype. This rearrangement joins TRBV5-1 to TRBJ2-3; D call uncertain. Germline V CDR1 and CDR2: SGHRS, YFSETQ. V lost 4 bases to trimming and J lost 0 bases, with 9 bases between them. The length of the CDR3 is 14 residues. CDR3 amino acids: CASSLGISTDTQYF. The CDR3 DNA reads TGCGCCAGCAGCCTTGGAATTAGCACAGATACGCAGTATTTT.